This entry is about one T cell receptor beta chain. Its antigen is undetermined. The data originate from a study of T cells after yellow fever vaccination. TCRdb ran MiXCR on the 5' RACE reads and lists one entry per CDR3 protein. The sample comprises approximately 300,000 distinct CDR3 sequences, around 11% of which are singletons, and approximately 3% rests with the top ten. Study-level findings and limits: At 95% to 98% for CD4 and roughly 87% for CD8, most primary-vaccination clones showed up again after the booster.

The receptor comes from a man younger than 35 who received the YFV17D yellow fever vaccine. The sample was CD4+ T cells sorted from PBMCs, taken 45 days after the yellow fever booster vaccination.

The CDR3, as DNA: TGTGCCAGCAGACTCAGAACAGGGCTGCTTTATGGCTACACCTTC. Protein sequence: CASRLRTGLLYGYTF. The V call is TRBV7-2, the J call TRBJ1-2, with D maybe TRBD1 (6 bases). Germline assignment: CDR1 SGHTA and CDR2 FQGNSA. The CDR3 length is 15 residues. V lost 6 bases and J 5 bases, leaving 19 bases between the germline ends.